The T cell receptor beta chain under discussion was sequenced for a study of circulating CD8 cells and anti-PD-1 response in melanoma. Live CD3+CD8+TCRalphabeta+ cells were sorted into four subsets by PD-1 and/or TIGIT. By share of the sample, this clonotype is large (0.1 to 1%). Its cognate antigen is unknown. CDR3 size: 13 residues. V gave up 3 bases and J gave up 3 bases, with 5 bases separating them. The germline V gene encodes CDR1 MNHNS and CDR2 SASEGT. Using about 15 ng of total RNA, TCR libraries were made with the QIAseq Immune Repertoire TCR panel. TCRdb called the reads again in MiXCR, with one record for every CDR3 protein. This sample has roughly 660 distinct CDR3 sequences, with around 7% found just once. Study results and caveats: No tumor material was available, so peptide assays assessed reactivity.

The origin of this receptor is a human donor with melanoma. The input for sequencing was CD8+ T cells from PBMCs, taken at baseline or after one month of anti-PD-1 therapy (not recorded which). The rearrangement joins TRBV6-1 to TRBJ2-2; the D is unclear. CDR3 sequence (DNA): TGTGCCAGCAGTGATTCGGACACCGGGGAGCTGTTTTTT. Its protein is CASSDSDTGELFF.